The present TCR beta chain was sequenced within a study of shared clonotypes between healthy human individuals. Study-level results: Generally, naive subsets came out with larger estimated richness than memory subsets. For naive CD4 cells, approximately 4.8% of clonotypes were shared across a handful of donors.

The length of the CDR3 is 14 residues. Germline CDR1 reads KGHSH; CDR2 reads LQKENI. V lost 2 bases and J lost 7, with 15 bases in between. Every donor was a Caucasian adult from Nashville, Tennessee. Once extracted for a subset, genomic DNA was divided evenly among several immunoSEQ plates. Sequenced by immunoSEQ multiplex PCR; TCRdb stores in-frame clones only, minus some. The repertoire holds about 2.4 million clones, 93% seen once, with approximately 0.37% in the top ten. Worth noting for this clone: What it binds is unknown.

The rearrangement joins TRBV18 to TRBJ2-7; D call uncertain. The source material was naive CD4+ T cells from PBMCs. Subset meaning: CD45RA+ positively selected. The sequence derives from a young man in good health. Some clones in this sample may be carry-over from other donors' samples. DNA of the CDR3: TGTGCCAGCTCACCATTTGGCCATAAGAGTGAGCAGTACTTC. Protein sequence: CASSPFGHKSEQYF.